Reported below is one T cell receptor (beta chain). This sample is part of a study of control samples from healthy donors and cancer patients. Here immunoSEQ multiplex PCR was the method, and the copy in TCRdb shows in-frame clones only, minus some. The sample shows about 89,000 clones, around nine tenths of them seen only once. Deletions cut 2 bases from V and 1 base from J, with 12 bases between. Looked up from germline, CDR1 is SGHRS and CDR2 is YFSETQ. The CDR3 runs to 15 residues. Sequencing was done on a sample of blood. The origin of this receptor is a man aged 30 to 45 in good health. V is TRBV5-1 and J is TRBJ2-5, with D perhaps assigned TRBD1 or TRBD2 (5 bases each). The CDR3 sequence: CASSLTWDPQETQYF. CDR3 nucleotide sequence: TGCGCCAGCAGCTTAACTTGGGACCCCCAAGAGACCCAGTACTTC. The variable domain in full, completed from reference TRBV5-1 and TRBJ2-5, reads KAGVTQTPRYLIKTRGQQVTLSCSPISGHRSVSWYQQTPGQGLQFLFEYFSETQRNKGNFPGRFSGRQFSNSRSEMNVSTLELGDSALYLCASSLTWDPQETQYFGPGTRLLVL.